A single sample is the source of the 32 T cell receptor beta chains below, sequenced in a study of cytomegalovirus exposure and HLA in healthy donors. The method was immunoSEQ multiplex PCR; TCRdb's version includes in-frame clones alone and lacks a portion of them. The table has some 68,000 clones, approximately 96% seen once; the top ten hold 2% to 2.5%. Source material: PBMCs. The receptor set was obtained from a man younger than 30 in good health and CMV-seronegative.

The chain is built from TRBV10-3 and TRBJ2-1; D is undetermined. CDR1 and CDR2 (germline): ENHRY, SYGVKD. The CDR3 contains 13 residues. Between the trimmed V and J ends, which lost 4 bases and 2 bases, there was a span of 6 bases. CDR3 region: CAISAETYNEQFF. CDR3 in DNA: TGTGCCATCAGTGCCGAGACCTACAATGAGCAGTTCTTC.

The chain joins TRBV6-6 to TRBJ2-7; D might be TRBD2 (6 bases). V shed 6 bases and J shed 3 bases, with 15 bases lying between them. This CDR3 spans 14 amino acids. Germline loops: CDR1 MNHNY, CDR2 SVGAGI (reference sequence). The DNA for the CDR3 is TGTGCCAGCAGCCACGGGGAGGACTACTACGAGCAGTACTTC. Translated: CASSHGEDYYEQYF.

The rearrangement joins TRBV6-1 to TRBJ2-7, with a tentative D call TRBD1 (6 bases). Per the germline V gene, CDR1 is MNHNS and CDR2 is SASEGT. CDR3 size: 14 residues. The V end was cut by 6 bases, the J end by 1 base, with 13 bases between. CDR3 DNA: TGTGCCAGCAGGGCCCGACAGGAGTCCTACGAGCAGTACTTC. It translates to CASRARQESYEQYF.

The chain links TRBV9 to TRBJ2-3; possible D gene TRBD2, 6 bases. Trimming left V 1 base short and J 3 bases short, with 9 bases between. CDR3 length equals 14 residues. Germline lookup yields CDR1 SGDLS and CDR2 YYNGEE. The CDR3 spells CASSVKGGTDTQYF. CDR3 DNA: TGTGCCAGCAGCGTAAAGGGAGGAACAGATACGCAGTATTTT.

The genes are TRBV9 and TRBJ1-6, with a tentative D call TRBD1 (6 bases). The ends were cut back, 3 bases at V and 9 bases at J, with 10 bases in the middle. The CDR3 loop spans 13 amino acids. The germline V gene encodes CDR1 SGDLS and CDR2 YYNGEE. The CDR3 region is CASSADSVSPLHF. The DNA of the CDR3 is TGTGCCAGCAGCGCGGACAGCGTTTCACCCCTCCACTTT.

The chain uses TRBV10-2 and TRBJ1-4; 8 nucleotides line up with TRBD1. Germline values: CDR1 WSHSY, CDR2 SAAADI. V dropped 2 bases and J dropped 8; count of bases not matched to a gene: 13. This CDR3 contains 17 residues. The CDR3 here is CASSELGQGDYEEKLFF. The CDR3 DNA reads TGCGCCAGCAGTGAGCTAGGACAGGGAGATTATGAGGAAAAACTGTTTTTT.

The rearrangement uses TRBV7-9 and TRBJ1-1, with D unresolved. Germline V gives CDR1 SEHNR, CDR2 FQNEAQ (reference sequence). Trimming took 3 bases from V and 0 from J, leaving 14 bases between them. The CDR3 runs to 16 residues. The CDR3 sequence is CASSFGYSSMNTEAFF. CDR3 coding DNA: TGTGCCAGCAGCTTTGGATACAGCTCAATGAACACTGAAGCTTTCTTT.

V and J are TRBV5-1 and TRBJ2-1; TRBD1 is a possible D gene (5 bases). Germline CDR1 SGHRS, CDR2 YFSETQ. Trimming took 0 bases from V and 0 from J, leaving 7 bases between them. CDR3 length: 15 amino acids. The CDR3 sequence: CASSLEQGSYNEQFF. CDR3 in DNA: TGCGCCAGCAGCTTGGAGCAGGGCTCCTACAATGAGCAGTTCTTC.

This chain links TRBV5-5 with TRBJ2-7; 11 nucleotides line up with TRBD2. The V gene's germline CDR1 is SGHKS and CDR2 YYEKEE (reference sequence). The CDR3 is made up of 15 amino acids. Losses at the gene ends were 0 bases for V and 4 bases for J; bases not matched to a gene: 3. The CDR3 loop is CASSLARLAGYEQYF. CDR3 sequence (DNA): TGTGCCAGCAGCTTGGCTCGACTAGCGGGGTACGAGCAGTACTTC.

The rearrangement joins TRBV20-1 to TRBJ2-7, with 9 positions matching TRBD2. Per germline, CDR1 DFQATT and CDR2 SNEGSKA (reference sequence). The CDR3 consists of 11 residues. The CDR3 sequence is CSTGTSSEQYF. CDR3 DNA sequence: TGCAGCACCGGGACTAGCTCCGAGCAGTACTTC.

This clone was found a few times. The chain is built from TRBV2 and TRBJ2-5; 8 nucleotides match TRBD1. Losses at the gene ends were 6 bases for V and 2 bases for J; bases not matched to a gene: 2. There are 13 residues in the CDR3. CDR1 is SNHLY and CDR2 is FYNNEI in the germline V gene. The CDR3 is CASSRDRQETQYF. The CDR3 DNA reads TGTGCCAGCAGCCGGGACAGGCAAGAGACCCAGTACTTC.

This clone has just a few counts. The chain has TRBV11-2 and TRBJ2-5; D possibly corresponds to TRBD2 (6 bases). Germline CDR1 is SGHAT and CDR2 is FQNNGV. The CDR3 sequence is 14 residues long. Trimming shortened V by 5 bases and J by 5 bases, and 15 bases separated the two germline ends. In DNA, the CDR3 is TGTGCCAGCAGCCCGACTAGTGGTGGGGAGACCCAGTACTTC. Protein sequence: CASSPTSGGETQYF.

The chain carries TRBV13 and TRBJ2-7, with TRBD1 matching over 8 bases. The CDR3 is 14 residues long. V shed 4 bases and J 4 bases; nucleotides not matched to a gene: 6. The germline V gene has CDR1 PRHDT and CDR2 FYEKMQ (reference sequence). CDR3 loop: CASSSRDRWYEQYF. The CDR3 DNA is TGTGCCAGCAGCTCACGGGACAGGTGGTACGAGCAGTACTTC.

This clone was detected once. The genes are TRBV27 and TRBJ2-7; 11 bases line up with TRBD1. Germline CDR1 MNHEY, CDR2 SMNVEV (reference sequence). V lost 0 bases to trimming and J lost 3 bases; unmatched junction nucleotides: 1. The CDR3 spans 15 residues. Written as DNA, the CDR3 is TGTGCCAGCAGTTTATCGGGGACAGGGGGCTACGAGCAGTACTTC. This translates into CASSLSGTGGYEQYF.

This clone was seen once. V usage is TRBV11-3 and J usage is TRBJ1-1; D uncertain. The CDR3 covers 15 residues. Germline-derived CDR1 and CDR2 are SGHNT and YENEEA. Trimming took off 2 bases at V and 3 bases at J, with 13 bases between the two ends. The CDR3 DNA is TGTGCCAGCAGCTTAATTGGCGAGGGTGACACTGAAGCTTTCTTT. It encodes CASSLIGEGDTEAFF.

V and J are TRBV7-9 and TRBJ2-7; tentative D call: TRBD1 (5 bases). Trimming pared 2 bases from V and 6 bases from J, leaving 17 bases between. The germline CDR1 and CDR2 sequences are SEHNR and FQNEAQ (reference sequence). The CDR3 length is 15 residues. The CDR3 DNA is TGTGCCAGCAGCTTAACGCCCCCGCAGGGATTCGAGCAGTACTTC. Its translation: CASSLTPPQGFEQYF.

The V gene is TRBV6-1, the J gene TRBJ2-7, with 8 nucleotides matching TRBD1. CDR1 and CDR2 from the germline V gene are MNHNS and SASEGT. The V segment lost 3 bases and the J segment 1 base; nucleotides outside the gene matches: 5. The CDR3 consists of 15 residues. The CDR3 nucleotides are TGTGCCAGCAGTGACCGACAGGGGATATCCTACGAGCAGTACTTC. Amino acids: CASSDRQGISYEQYF.

V and J are TRBV19 and TRBJ2-1; 7 nucleotides align to TRBD1. The CDR3 is 15 amino acids. J gave up 6 bases and V 4 bases, and 9 bases lay outside the gene matches. Germline V CDR1 and CDR2: LNHDA, SQIVND (reference sequence). CDR3 protein: CASSTQGELRNEQFF. The CDR3, as DNA: TGTGCCAGTAGTACCCAGGGGGAACTACGCAATGAGCAGTTCTTC. The variable domain in full, completed from reference TRBV19 and TRBJ2-1, reads DGGITQSPKYLFRKEGQNVTLSCEQNLNHDAMYWYRQDPGQGLRLIYYSQIVNDFQKGDIAEGYSVSREKKESFPLTVTSAQKNPTAFYLCASSTQGELRNEQFFGPGTRLTVL.

The rearrangement links TRBV15 to TRBJ1-2; D is ambiguous. The CDR3 consists of 15 residues. The germline CDR1 and CDR2 sequences are LNHNV and YYDKDF (reference sequence). The V gene lost 1 base and the J gene lost 5 bases, with 14 bases spanning the gap. Here the CDR3 reads CATSRVRENLYGYTF. DNA of the CDR3: TGTGCCACCAGCAGAGTCCGGGAAAATCTATATGGCTACACCTTC.

This rearrangement joins TRBV6-5 to TRBJ1-1; no firm D call. Germline CDR1 MNHEY, CDR2 SVGAGI. V was pared by 0 bases and J by 4 bases, with 15 bases between. This CDR3 comprises 16 residues. In nucleotides, the CDR3 is TGTGCCAGCAGTTACTCCAGCCTGGCTAGTGGCACTGAAGCTTTCTTT. Its translation: CASSYSSLASGTEAFF.

The rearrangement joins TRBV5-1 to TRBJ2-3, with 10 bases fitting TRBD2. This CDR3 comprises 16 residues. Germline V lookup: CDR1 SGHRS, CDR2 YFSETQ. With 0 bases clipped from V and 2 bases from J, the junction kept 3 bases outside the gene matches. The CDR3 region is CASSLVLAGYTDTQYF. In DNA form, the CDR3 reads TGCGCCAGCAGCTTGGTACTAGCGGGGTACACAGATACGCAGTATTTT. Using reference TRBV5-1 and TRBJ2-3 for the parts outside the CDR3, the full variable domain is KAGVTQTPRYLIKTRGQQVTLSCSPISGHRSVSWYQQTPGQGLQFLFEYFSETQRNKGNFPGRFSGRQFSNSRSEMNVSTLELGDSALYLCASSLVLAGYTDTQYFGPGTRLTVL.

The chain combines TRBV30 with TRBJ1-5, with D perhaps matching TRBD1 (5 bases). The germline V gene has CDR1 GTSNPN and CDR2 SVGIG (reference sequence). The CDR3 is 13 residues long. V was trimmed by 2 bases and J by 5 bases, leaving 10 bases between them. CDR3 bases: TGTGCCTGGAGTCGGGACTCACATCAGCCCCAGCATTTT. Translated: CAWSRDSHQPQHF. The variable domain in full, completed from reference TRBV30 and TRBJ1-5, reads SQTIHQWPATLVQPVGSPLSLECTVEGTSNPNLYWYRQAAGRGLQLLFYSVGIGQISSEVPQNLSASRPQDRQFILSSKKLLLSDSGFYLCAWSRDSHQPQHFGDGTRLSIL.

The V call is TRBV29-1, the J call TRBJ2-1; possible D gene TRBD2, 6 bases. The ends were cut back, 4 bases at V and 6 bases at J, with 19 bases in the middle. Germline CDR1 SQVTM, CDR2 ANQGSEA. CDR3 length: 15 residues. The CDR3 nucleotides are TGCAGCGTTGGGGACTGGGCTCAGAAGCCCAATGAGCAGTTCTTC. Its translation: CSVGDWAQKPNEQFF.

The gene calls are TRBV30 and TRBJ1-1; D might be TRBD1 (5 bases). Germline V gives CDR1 GTSNPN, CDR2 SVGIG (reference sequence). Between the trimmed V and J ends, which lost 5 bases and 7 bases, there was a span of 8 bases. This CDR3 comprises 10 residues. CDR3 amino acids: CAWGTVEAFF. DNA for the CDR3: TGTGCCTGGGGGACTGTTGAAGCTTTCTTT.

The chain uses TRBV6-1 and TRBJ2-6; TRBD1 matches 8 bases. V shed 4 bases and J 1 base; nucleotides not matched to a gene: 0. The CDR3 has 15 amino acids. The germline CDR1 and CDR2 sequences are MNHNS and SASEGT. For the CDR3, the DNA is TGTGCCAGCAGTGGGGACAGGTCTGGGGCCAACGTCCTGACTTTC. This encodes CASSGDRSGANVLTF.

V is TRBV7-9 and J is TRBJ1-6; D unresolved. The V end was cut by 5 bases, the J end by 8 bases, with 7 bases between. Germline loops: CDR1 SEHNR, CDR2 FQNEAQ (reference sequence). This CDR3 region has 12 residues. CDR3 sequence (DNA): TGTGCCAGCAGCGATAGATATTCACCCCTCCACTTT. Translated, it gives CASSDRYSPLHF.

The rearrangement links TRBV11-3 to TRBJ2-1, with D perhaps matching TRBD2 (6 bases). This CDR3 is built from 14 residues. Between the trimmed V and J ends, which lost 5 bases and 9 bases, there was a span of 17 bases. From germline, CDR1 is SGHNT and CDR2 YENEEA. The CDR3 protein is CASSPMPKAGEQFF. CDR3 DNA sequence: TGTGCCAGCAGCCCCATGCCCAAAGCGGGTGAGCAGTTCTTC.

This chain uses TRBV4-1 with TRBJ2-7; 11 bases agree with TRBD2. Germline CDR1 MGHRA, CDR2 YSYEKL. J was trimmed by 3 bases and V by 4 bases; bases with no gene match: 8. The CDR3 spans 16 residues. CDR3 sequence: CASSRPTSGICYEQYF. The CDR3 DNA reads TGCGCCAGCAGCCGTCCGACTAGCGGGATCTGCTACGAGCAGTACTTC.

This chain links TRBV28 with TRBJ1-5, with D unclear. V dropped 6 bases and J dropped 3 bases, with 12 bases sitting between them. The CDR3 contains 14 residues. CDR1 is MDHEN and CDR2 is SYDVKM in the germline V gene. The CDR3 loop reads CASRRGFNNQPQHF. For the CDR3, the DNA is TGTGCCAGCAGGCGAGGGTTTAACAATCAGCCCCAGCATTTT.

This chain connects TRBV7-8 to TRBJ1-1; D is ambiguous. The germline V gene encodes CDR1 SGHVS and CDR2 FQNEAQ. This CDR3 has 16 amino acids. Trimming left V 7 bases short and J 2 bases short, with 20 bases between. CDR3 amino acids: CASTLNHSPRNTEAFF. The CDR3 bases are TGTGCCAGCACTTTGAATCACAGCCCCCGAAACACTGAAGCTTTCTTT.

The chain recombines TRBV7-9 with TRBJ1-2, with D perhaps matching TRBD1 (6 bases). Trimming shortened V by 5 bases and J by 4 bases, and 14 bases separated the two germline ends. Germline V gene lookup returns CDR1 SEHNR and CDR2 FQNEAQ (reference sequence). The CDR3 length is 14 residues. The CDR3, as DNA: TGTGCCAGCAGCACCCGACTGGACAGCTATGGCTACACCTTC. Amino acids: CASSTRLDSYGYTF.

The chain links TRBV5-4 to TRBJ2-2; D may be TRBD1 (6 bases). The CDR3 runs 15 residues. The germline V gene has CDR1 SGHNT and CDR2 YYREEE (reference sequence). With 4 bases removed from V and 6 bases from J, the gap between germline ends came to 16 bases. CDR3 amino acids: CASSGPGVIAGELFF. In DNA form, the CDR3 reads TGTGCCAGCAGCGGACCAGGGGTGATAGCCGGGGAGCTGTTTTTT.